This T cell receptor beta chain was sequenced in a study of T cells in Graves' hyperthyroidism and ophthalmopathy. In the study overall: Any treatment followed the collection of peripheral blood at initial diagnosis.

Study-wide points: Ophthalmopathy and stable hyperthyroidism were separated by a 13 V-J model.

On this clonotype itself: What it binds is not known.

The CDR3 runs 12 residues. The V end was cut by 4 bases, the J end by 3 bases, with 7 bases between. Germline assignment: CDR1 DFQATT and CDR2 SNEGSKA (reference sequence). Using RNA transcripts as the source, TCR beta CDR3 regions were amplified. HTBI primers were the set used in a first-round RT-PCR of the TCR CDR3. Using its own MiXCR run on the multiplex PCR reads, TCRdb lists one record per CDR3 protein. The data show over 350,000 distinct CDR3 sequences, with roughly 15% seen just once and about 12% held by the top ten. The study excluded patients with uncontrolled infection, other autoimmune disease, pregnancy or lactation. Based on clinical symptoms, serum thyroxine and TRAb, thyroid ultrasound and orbital computed tomography, diagnoses were reached.

The gene calls are TRBV20-1 and TRBJ1-5; no reliable D call. Sequenced material: blood. The receptor comes from a man aged 18 to 30 with Graves' ophthalmopathy. The CDR3 here is CSAKWINQPQHF. Written as DNA, the CDR3 is TGCAGTGCTAAGTGGATCAATCAGCCCCAGCATTTT.